Listed below are T cell receptor beta chains from one sample, sequenced in a study of CD8 T cells in Susac syndrome. MiXCR, run by TCRdb on the immunoSEQ multiplex PCR reads, gives a single entry per CDR3 protein. This table has approximately 80,000 distinct CDR3 sequences, roughly 94% appearing once. Input material: CD8+ T cells from PBMCs. The receptors here all came from a human donor with Susac syndrome. CDR3s include the opening cysteine and the closing phenylalanine or tryptophan. D genes are given only for firm matches. Clone size is stated in some rows and not others, as once, few, many or a class when expanded.

clone size,V gene,D gene,J gene,CDR3 protein,CDR3 DNA
.,TRBV7-2,.,TRBJ2-1,CASRPTGLSLSYNEQFF,TGTGCCAGCAGACCGACAGGCCTTAGCCTCTCCTACAATGAGCAGTTCTTC
.,TRBV20-1,.,TRBJ2-7,CSAREGAYEQYF,TGCAGTGCTAGAGAGGGGGCCTACGAGCAGTACTTC
.,TRBV11-2,.,TRBJ2-3,CASSLTGGTDTQYF,TGTGCCAGCAGCCTAACGGGTGGCACAGATACGCAGTATTTT
.,TRBV30,TRBD1,TRBJ2-7,CAWSTRGQAYEQYF,TGTGCCTGGAGTACTAGGGGACAGGCCTACGAGCAGTACTTC
.,TRBV11-2,.,TRBJ2-1,CASSLGGDNEQFF,TGTGCCAGCAGCTTAGGGGGGGACAATGAGCAGTTCTTC
.,TRBV20-1,.,TRBJ2-1,CSARDLSGSYNEQFF,TGCAGTGCTAGAGACCTTAGCGGTTCCTACAATGAGCAGTTCTTC
.,TRBV6-2/TRBV6-3,.,TRBJ2-1,CASSYSVSAVRKIEQFF,TGTGCCAGCAGTTACTCGGTGTCGGCAGTTAGGAAGATTGAGCAGTTCTTC
.,TRBV29-1,.,TRBJ1-1,CSVGTVYTEAFF,TGCAGCGTCGGAACAGTTTACACTGAAGCTTTCTTT
.,TRBV12-3/TRBV12-4,.,TRBJ2-7,CASSLTGFEQYF,TGTGCCAGCAGCCTTACAGGGTTCGAGCAGTACTTC
.,TRBV30,.,TRBJ2-7,CASESSYEQYF,TGTGCGTCGGAGAGCTCCTACGAGCAGTACTTC
once,TRBV7-9,.,TRBJ2-5,CASSRRGLEETQYF,TGTGCCAGCAGCCGCCGGGGACTGGAAGAGACCCAGTACTTC
.,TRBV13,TRBD1,TRBJ2-5,CASSQGTGEETQYF,TGTGCCAGCAGCCAAGGGACAGGGGAAGAGACCCAGTACTTC
.,TRBV27,TRBD1,TRBJ1-2,CASSSQGGTSNGYTF,TGTGCCAGCAGTTCACAGGGGGGGACTTCAAATGGCTACACCTTC
.,TRBV28,.,TRBJ2-6,CASSFTSTSGANVLTF,TGTGCCAGCAGTTTCACTTCCACCTCTGGGGCCAACGTCCTGACTTTC
.,TRBV11-2,.,TRBJ2-3,CASSLRLWTSTDTQYF,TGTGCCAGCAGCTTGCGCTTGTGGACCTCCACAGATACGCAGTATTTT
.,TRBV29-1,.,TRBJ2-7,CSVVGTGSYEQYF,TGCAGCGTTGTAGGGACTGGATCCTACGAGCAGTACTTC
.,TRBV11-2,.,TRBJ1-1,CASSLDFSGQGGRLNTEAFF,TGTGCCAGCAGCTTAGACTTTTCCGGGCAGGGCGGGCGGTTGAACACTGAAGCTTTCTTT
once,TRBV13,.,TRBJ1-2,CASSLIPYGYTF,TGTGCCAGCAGCTTGATCCCCTATGGCTACACCTTC
.,TRBV27,TRBD1,TRBJ2-7,CASSSGTERREQYF,TGTGCCAGCAGTTCCGGGACAGAGAGGCGCGAGCAGTACTTC
once,TRBV4-1,.,TRBJ2-5,CASSQQGRGETQYF,TGCGCCAGCAGCCAGCAGGGTCGTGGTGAGACCCAGTACTTC
.,TRBV28,.,TRBJ2-1,CASSFGGYNEQFF,TGTGCCAGCAGTTTTGGCGGCTACAATGAGCAGTTCTTC
.,TRBV7-6,TRBD2,TRBJ2-3,CASSPSPGTSRSEGTQYF,TGTGCCAGCAGCCCCTCCCCCGGGACTAGCAGGTCGGAGGGTACGCAGTATTTT